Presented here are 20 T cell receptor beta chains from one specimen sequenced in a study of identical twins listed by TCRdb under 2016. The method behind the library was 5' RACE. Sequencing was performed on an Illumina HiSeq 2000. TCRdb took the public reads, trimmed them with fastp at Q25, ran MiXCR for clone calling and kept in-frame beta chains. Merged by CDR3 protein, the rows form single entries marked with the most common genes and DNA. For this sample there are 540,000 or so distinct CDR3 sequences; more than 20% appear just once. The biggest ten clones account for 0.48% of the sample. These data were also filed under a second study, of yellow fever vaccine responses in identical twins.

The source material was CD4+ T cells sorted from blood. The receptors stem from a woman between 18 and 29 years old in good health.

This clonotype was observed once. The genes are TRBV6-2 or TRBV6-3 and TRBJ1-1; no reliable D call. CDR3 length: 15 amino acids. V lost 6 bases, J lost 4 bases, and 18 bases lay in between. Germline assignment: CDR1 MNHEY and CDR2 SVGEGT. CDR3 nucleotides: TGTGCCAGCAGCCCCTCCGTTCCCTCAGTCACTGAAGCTTTCTTT. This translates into CASSPSVPSVTEAFF.

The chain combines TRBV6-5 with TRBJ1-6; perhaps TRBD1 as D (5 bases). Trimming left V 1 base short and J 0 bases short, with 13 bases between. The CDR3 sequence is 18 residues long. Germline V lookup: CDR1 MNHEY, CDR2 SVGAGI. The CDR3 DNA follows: TGTGCCAGCAGTTACTTCGGCAGGGCGAGCTCCTATAATTCACCCCTCCACTTT. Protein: CASSYFGRASSYNSPLHF.

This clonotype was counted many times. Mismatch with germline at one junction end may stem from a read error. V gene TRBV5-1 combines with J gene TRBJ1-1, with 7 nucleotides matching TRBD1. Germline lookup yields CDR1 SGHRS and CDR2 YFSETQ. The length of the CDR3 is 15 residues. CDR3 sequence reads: CASSLAGTVNTEAFF. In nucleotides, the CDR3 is TGTGCCAGCAGCTTAGCTGGGACAGTGAACACTGAAGCTTTCTTT. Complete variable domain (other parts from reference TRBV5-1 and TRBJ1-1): KAGVTQTPRYLIKTRGQQVTLSCSPISGHRSVSWYQQTPGQGLQFLFEYFSETQRNKGNFPGRFSGRQFSNSRSEMNVSTLELGDSALYLCASSLAGTVNTEAFFGQGTRLTVV.

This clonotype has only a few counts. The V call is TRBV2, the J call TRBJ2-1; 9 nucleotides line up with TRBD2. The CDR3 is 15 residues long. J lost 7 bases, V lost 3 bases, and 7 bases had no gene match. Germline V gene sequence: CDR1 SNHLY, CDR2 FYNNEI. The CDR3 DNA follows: TGTGCCAGCAGTGAGGATAGCGGGAGTTCAAATGAGCAGTTCTTC. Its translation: CASSEDSGSSNEQFF.

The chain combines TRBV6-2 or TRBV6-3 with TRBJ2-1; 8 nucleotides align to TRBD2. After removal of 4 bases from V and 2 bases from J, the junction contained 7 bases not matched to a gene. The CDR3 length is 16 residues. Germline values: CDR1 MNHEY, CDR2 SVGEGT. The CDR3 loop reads CASSLVLAGPYNEQFF. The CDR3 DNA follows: TGTGCCAGCAGTTTAGTGCTAGCGGGCCCCTACAATGAGCAGTTCTTC.

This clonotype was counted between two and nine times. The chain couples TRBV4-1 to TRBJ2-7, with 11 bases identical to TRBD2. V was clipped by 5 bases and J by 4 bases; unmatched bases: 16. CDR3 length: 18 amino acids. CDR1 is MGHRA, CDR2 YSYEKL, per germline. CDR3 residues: CASSYKAPTSGSLYEQYF. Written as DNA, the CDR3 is TGCGCCAGCAGCTACAAGGCTCCTACTAGCGGGAGTTTGTACGAGCAGTACTTC.

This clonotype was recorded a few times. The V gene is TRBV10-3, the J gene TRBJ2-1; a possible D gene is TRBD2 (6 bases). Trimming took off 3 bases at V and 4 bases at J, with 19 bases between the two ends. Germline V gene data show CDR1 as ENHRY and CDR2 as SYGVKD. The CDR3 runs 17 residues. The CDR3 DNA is TGTGCCATCAGTGACCCCGGGACTGCTGGGTCTTACAATGAGCAGTTCTTC. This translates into CAISDPGTAGSYNEQFF.

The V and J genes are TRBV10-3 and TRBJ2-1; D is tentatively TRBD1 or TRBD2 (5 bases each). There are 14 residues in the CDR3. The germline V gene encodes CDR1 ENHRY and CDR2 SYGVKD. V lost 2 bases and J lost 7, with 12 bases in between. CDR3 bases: TGTGCCATCAGTGAGAGTCCCGAGGGGAATGAGCAGTTCTTC. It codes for CAISESPEGNEQFF.

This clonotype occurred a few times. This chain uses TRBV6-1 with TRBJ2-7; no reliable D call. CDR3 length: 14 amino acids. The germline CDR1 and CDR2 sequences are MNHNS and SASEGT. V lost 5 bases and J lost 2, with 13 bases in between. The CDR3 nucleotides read TGTGCCAGCAGTAGGAGTGCGCTAGCCTACGAGCAGTACGTC. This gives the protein CASSRSALAYEQYV.

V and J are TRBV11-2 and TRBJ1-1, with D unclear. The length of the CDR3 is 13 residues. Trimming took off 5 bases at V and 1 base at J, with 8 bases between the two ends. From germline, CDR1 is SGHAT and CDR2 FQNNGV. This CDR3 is CASSRTPNTEAFF. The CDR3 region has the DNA TGTGCCAGCAGCAGAACACCGAACACTGAAGCTTTCTTT.

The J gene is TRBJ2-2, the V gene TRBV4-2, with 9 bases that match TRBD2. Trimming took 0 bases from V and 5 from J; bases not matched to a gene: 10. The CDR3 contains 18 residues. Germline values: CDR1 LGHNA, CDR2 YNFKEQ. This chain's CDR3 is CASSQEGGGAFRTGELFF. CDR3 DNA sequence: TGTGCCAGCAGCCAAGAGGGCGGGGGGGCCTTTCGGACCGGGGAGCTGTTTTTT.

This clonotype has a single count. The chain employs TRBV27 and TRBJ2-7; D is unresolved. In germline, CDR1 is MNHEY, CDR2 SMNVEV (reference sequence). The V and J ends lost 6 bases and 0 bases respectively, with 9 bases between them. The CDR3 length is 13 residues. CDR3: CASRGTDSYEQYV. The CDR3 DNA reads TGTGCCAGCAGGGGTACAGACTCCTACGAGCAGTACGTC.

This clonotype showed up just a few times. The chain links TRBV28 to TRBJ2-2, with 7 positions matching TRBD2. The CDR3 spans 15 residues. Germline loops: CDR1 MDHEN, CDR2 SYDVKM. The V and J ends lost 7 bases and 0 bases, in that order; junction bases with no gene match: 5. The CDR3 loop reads CASIASGSNTGELFF. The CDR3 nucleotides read TGTGCCAGCATCGCTAGCGGCTCGAACACCGGGGAGCTGTTTTTT.

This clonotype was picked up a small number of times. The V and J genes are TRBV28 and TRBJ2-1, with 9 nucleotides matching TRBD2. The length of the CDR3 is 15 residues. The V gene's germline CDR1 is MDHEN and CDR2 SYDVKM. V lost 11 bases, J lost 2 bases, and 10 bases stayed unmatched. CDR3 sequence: CASIRAGGAYNEQFF. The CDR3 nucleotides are TGTGCCTCTATTCGGGCGGGGGGGGCCTACAATGAGCAGTTCTTC.

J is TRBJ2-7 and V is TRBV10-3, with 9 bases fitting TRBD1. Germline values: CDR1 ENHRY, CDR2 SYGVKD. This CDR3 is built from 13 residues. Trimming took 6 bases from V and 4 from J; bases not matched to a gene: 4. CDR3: CAISHDRGYEQYF. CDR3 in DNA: TGTGCCATCAGCCACGACAGGGGGTACGAGCAGTACTTC.

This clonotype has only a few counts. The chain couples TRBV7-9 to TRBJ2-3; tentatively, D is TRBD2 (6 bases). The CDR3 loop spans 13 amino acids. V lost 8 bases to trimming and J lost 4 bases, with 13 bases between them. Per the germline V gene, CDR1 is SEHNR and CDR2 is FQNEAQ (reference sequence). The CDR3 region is CASLPWGADTQYF. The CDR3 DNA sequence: TGTGCCAGCCTACCTTGGGGGGCAGATACGCAGTATTTT.

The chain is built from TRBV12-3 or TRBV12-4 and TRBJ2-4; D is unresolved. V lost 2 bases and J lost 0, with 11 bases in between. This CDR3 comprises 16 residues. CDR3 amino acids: CASSLSGRLAKNIQYF. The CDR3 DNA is TGTGCCAGCAGTTTATCGGGCCGCCTAGCCAAAAACATTCAGTACTTC.

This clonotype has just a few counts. The CDR3, as DNA: TGTGCCAGCAGCTTGGACAGGGGGTATACGAACACCGGGGAGCTGTTTTTT. Translated, it gives CASSLDRGYTNTGELFF. The V call is TRBV5-5, the J call TRBJ2-2, with 8 bases aligning to TRBD1. Germline CDR1 SGHKS, CDR2 YYEKEE (reference sequence). V dropped 0 bases and J dropped 0; count of bases not matched to a gene: 4. The CDR3 spans 17 residues. Full variable domain (rest looked up from reference TRBV5-5 and TRBJ2-2): DAGVTQSPTHLIKTRGQQVTLRCSPISGHKSVSWYQQVLGQGPQFIFQYYEKEERGRGNFPDRFSARQFPNYSSELNVNALLLGDSALYLCASSLDRGYTNTGELFFGEGSRLTVL.

In nucleotides, the CDR3 is TGCAGCGTAAACAGGGGGGGATTGGCAGATACGCAGTATTTT. This translates into CSVNRGGLADTQYF. This sequence joins TRBV29-1 and TRBJ2-3; the D gene is possibly TRBD1 (8 bases). Trimming removed 6 bases at V and 4 bases at J, with 17 bases between. Germline CDR1 is SQVTM and CDR2 is ANQGSEA. This CDR3 spans 14 amino acids.

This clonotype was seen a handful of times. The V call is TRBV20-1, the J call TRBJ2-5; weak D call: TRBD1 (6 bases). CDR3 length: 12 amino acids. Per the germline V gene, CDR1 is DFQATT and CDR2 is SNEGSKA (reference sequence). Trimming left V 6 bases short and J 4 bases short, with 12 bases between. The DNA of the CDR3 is TGCAGTGCCCCACAGGGCCGAGAGACCCAGTACTTC. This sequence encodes CSAPQGRETQYF.